Given below is one TCR beta chain in context. The target of this receptor is not known. No qualities accompany the bases; no much larger clone lies one base away. To be eligible, patients had to be adults with ileal or ileocolonic Crohn's disease and an indication for ileocolonic resection. Before DNA extraction, whole ileal mucosal biopsies were kept frozen at -80 degrees C. Genomic DNA was extracted from frozen whole biopsies with a TRizol-based method and quantified on a NanoDrop 2000 spectrophotometer. The trim is 0 bases for V and 5 bases for J, with a gap of 8 bases between the germline ends. Looking up the germline V gene yields CDR1 SGHDT and CDR2 YYEEEE. The CDR3 contains 13 residues, cysteine and phenylalanine counted. Only the CDR3 portion is preserved as DNA: 39 bases, with reading frame beginning at the first base. These data belong to a study of T cell repertoires in ileal Crohn's disease (dated by TCRdb to the late 2010s). In the study overall: The median duration of disease was approximately 8.5 years, and at the time of surgery about 35% of patients were active smokers. A total of around 150 mucosal samples from 57 patients were sequenced, with samples obtained at several locations on the surgical specimen and at postoperative endoscopy. All patients had surgery for a complication: stricturing disease in around 61% and penetrating disease in 39%. Running in parallel with the study was a multicentre cohort set up to find predictors of early endoscopic recurrence following ileocolonic resection. Endoscopic postoperative recurrence was defined as a Rutgeerts score above i0. A prospective multicentre cohort supplied the roughly 57 Crohn's disease patients whose TCR repertoires were analysed. Roughly half of the patients were given postoperative therapy, with ten to eleven receiving thiopurines and roughly 20 receiving anti-TNF agents.

About 500 nanograms of biopsy DNA per sample were submitted for commercial TCRB immunosequencing. A two-step, amplification bias-controlled multiplex PCR was used by Adaptive Biotechnology to amplify CDR3 regions from genomic DNA. Primers for every V and J gene segment were used in the first PCR, and barcodes and Illumina adapters were added in the second PCR. CDR3 libraries were sequenced on an Illumina instrument. In the authors' own workflow: Analysis combined the vendor-provided pipelines with custom analysis of raw data in R/Bioconductor under R version 3.3.0. Clonality, which ranges from 0 to 1, was calculated as the inverse of the normalised Shannon entropy across all productive clones. High-frequency clones were defined as the share of the repertoire taken up by the top 100 clones, keeping only clones that passed a 95% confidence test. Overlap between samples was measured with the Morisita-Horn index, while repertoire diversity was measured with the Simpson index. Drawn from immuneACCESS, this table holds only the in-frame rearrangements with V and J called that TCRdb kept. Clones are partly lost; checked studies trace under half to an unresolved V gene and leave the rest unexplained. V and J calls and clone size are given by that table; D and trimming were obtained from the DNA. A total of about 14,000 clones appear in this sample, around three quarters of them only once. The biggest ten clones account for about 4.5% of the sample.

On the study overall, not on this receptor specifically: A significantly higher proportion of clonal expansions was observed in active smokers at surgery than in non-smokers (approximately 26% vs 20%, p=0.02). Higher high-frequency clone percentages at surgery were associated with endoscopic recurrence; all patients with clonality above 26.8% (18/57) had recurrence. Compared with CD4 T cells, sorted CD8 T cells held more high-frequency clones, which suggests that the mucosal expansions were mostly CD8. Mucosal CD4 and CD8 T cells were sorted and sequenced only in a subgroup of patients, the size of which was not stated.

The V gene is TRBV5-6 and the J gene is TRBJ2-5, with the D gene too uncertain to name. This sequence originates from an adult with Crohn's disease. Material for sequencing was ileal tissue. This receptor carries the CDR3 CASSLGRMETQYF. The DNA sequence is TGTGCCAGCAGCTTGGGGCGGATGGAGACCCAGTACTTC.